This record covers a single T cell receptor (beta chain). Its antigen target is currently unknown. Base qualities were left out, and no much larger clone turns up one base away. In total, roughly 670 healthy bone marrow donors made up the cohort. Cohort members were all nominally healthy when sampled, although unrecorded immune exposures were likely present. The donor tested CMV seronegative, placing the donor among the 350 or so seronegative members of the cohort. A peripheral blood sample was provided by each donor, and peripheral blood mononuclear cells were used for TCR beta sequencing. Genomic DNA was extracted from the blood cell samples with the Qiagen DNeasy Blood Extraction Kit. The sample originates from a study of cytomegalovirus exposure and HLA in healthy donors (dated by TCRdb to about 2017). Concerning the study at large: An earlier analysis of some 550 of the donors reported about 250 Gb of sequence data and 100 million to 140 million unique TCR beta sequences from about 200 million T cells. Around 320 gigabases of sequencing data and approximately 85 million unique TCR sequences were included in an early release covering several hundred HLA-typed donors. Among the approximately 420 genotyped donors, under 90% belonged to the genetic ancestry cluster associated with self-reported Caucasian donors. The aim of the study was to test whether cataloging public T cell receptors could identify signatures of past pathogen exposure. Using immunosequencing, the study profiled T cell repertoires from 666 subjects and related those repertoires to cytomegalovirus serostatus. Along with the roughly 700-subject first cohort, a separate validation cohort of around 120 different subjects was used. To predict cytomegalovirus infection status, the study brought together high-throughput TCR immunosequencing, statistical association of individual TCRs with disease status, and machine learning. In a later analysis, previously published TCR beta repertoires from several hundred donors were re-analyzed and high-resolution HLA genotyping was added so that TCR occurrence patterns could be studied. Rather than drawing on any new phenotypic data, the later analysis identified candidate immune exposures from TCR beta sequences and the way those sequences occurred across donors. In an earlier analysis of a few hundred of the donors, high-throughput TCR beta sequencing was used to judge whether each TCR beta V gene segment behaved as functional or pseudogenic. Donor age, sex, ethnicity and CMV serostatus were compiled together with the repertoire data. A later genetic analysis took genome-wide SNP genotypes for about 55% of the 666 donors and used that subset as a discovery cohort. All discovery cohort repertoires had been generated using a single sequencing platform. Both class I and class II loci were covered by HLA typing, at four-digit resolution. Typing coverage differed by locus: A, B, C, DRB1 and DQB1 were typed in about 620-630 donors, DQA1 in around 500, DPA1 in over 600, and DPB1 in just under 490. Because of strong linkage in the cohort, roughly 5 DR-DQ haplotypes were treated as single units for association and clustering. Among about 390 genotyped donors of the cohort, an average of around 240,000 unique TCR beta nucleotide sequences were sequenced per donor, roughly 18% of them non-productive.

The study at large found these results: An association between a missense DCLRE1C variant and V-gene and J-gene trimming of TCR beta chains was found in a later genetic analysis and replicated in an independent cohort. The study gave a list of 150 to 200 TCR beta chains associated with cytomegalovirus. Assigning TCR associations to individual alleles was difficult when HLA alleles, especially DR and DQ, strongly co-occurred. Across donors, most TCR sequences were observed very rarely, whereas some public TCRs were present in many individuals. At a false discovery rate of 0.05, a later analysis linked 15,000 to 20,000 TCR beta sequences to specific HLA alleles. Sequencing depth was assumed to be roughly uniform across donors in the presence/absence analyses, though that assumption may not hold. A later analysis found that most CMV-associated TCR beta chains appeared HLA-restricted, with HLA associations seemingly driven largely by CMV exposure. Because HLA typing was unavailable for some donors at each locus, only the typed subset was used in association tests. A cluster of highly shared sequence variants was judged likely to be a technical artifact of the sequencing pipeline. Correlated functional status among segregating V segments might reflect linkage disequilibrium, but an unknown experimental factor could not be ruled out. Because counts were too low, roughly 18 rarely observed V segments, including chromosome 9 orphons, were left out of the earlier analysis of 587 of the donors. In an earlier analysis of around 600 of the donors, most TCR beta V segments were observed in productive rearrangements about 87% or about 30% of the time, broadly matching IMGT annotations. In a later analysis, HLA-associated TCR beta chains were found to be more clonally expanded and to have lower generation probabilities than equally common non-associated chains. According to a later analysis, parvovirus B19, influenza, CMV and Epstein-Barr virus appeared linked to several top co-occurrence clusters. A further reported finding was that TCR beta sequences accurately predicted the HLA-A and HLA-B alleles for most subjects in the first cohort. In both the original and validation cohorts, the classifier was reported to diagnose cytomegalovirus status with high specificity and sensitivity. The cohort was sequenced for TCR beta chains only, and without alpha or paired-chain data the features that could be detected were limited. In a later genetic analysis, fewer N-insertions in productive TCRs were reported among donors in an Asian-associated ancestry cluster than the roughly 640-donor mean. In vitro tests confirmed that a few of the cytomegalovirus-associated TCR beta chains recognize cytomegalovirus antigens. The authors suggested that the approach could potentially be generalized to other disease states and immunological phenotypes. For the cohort, immune exposure information was limited to CMV serostatus. A later analysis found that TCR association rates varied across HLA loci, with DRB1 alleles showing the most associated TCRs and HLA-C alleles the fewest.

Libraries were prepared through the immunoSEQ multiplex PCR assay. For the multiplex PCR, a mixture combining 60 forward primers for TCR Vbeta segments and 13 reverse primers for TCR Jbeta segments was used. The CDR3 region of rearranged TCR beta genes was amplified from genomic DNA with a multiplex PCR assay. The amplified TCR beta libraries were sequenced on the Illumina HiSeq System as 87-base-pair reads. In the authors' own workflow: A later analysis counted around 72 million unique TCR beta chains across the 500 to 850 repertoires, and some 11 million of these chains were shared by at least two donors. To remove PCR and sequencing errors, raw reads were error-corrected and collapsed into unique sequences using a nearest-neighbor algorithm that merged closely related sequences. V, D and J gene segments were assigned by aligning CDR3 sequences to IMGT reference sequences. For a sequence to be retained, a match of at least six nucleotides to both a V gene segment and a J gene segment was required. A rearrangement was called productive if the CDR3 had no stop codons and remained in frame with V and J, and every other rearrangement was called non-productive. CDR3 was defined by IMGT convention, running from the second conserved V-encoded cysteine to the conserved J-encoded phenylalanine. Sequences without an unambiguous match to a single V gene segment were excluded from the earlier analysis of approximately 600 of the donors. In an earlier analysis of 587 of the donors, V segments were called functional above 56.7% productive rearrangements and were called segregating when the between-donor standard deviation exceeded 5%. To diagnose cytomegalovirus status from the catalog of TCR beta chain sequences, a statistical classification framework was built. V and J gene assignment, in a later analysis, came from comparing TCR nucleotide sequences with IMGT/GENE-DB human TR gene sequences. The TCRdist pipeline was used in a later analysis to assign CDR3 sequences and most-parsimonious VDJ recombination scenarios. In a later analysis, each TCR beta chain was defined by its CDR3 amino acid sequence together with its V-gene family, and reads without a unique V-gene family were excluded. A later analysis removed 592 highly shared, low-generation-probability nucleotide sequences to deal with suspected cross-contamination and a sequencing artifact. For each public chain, a later analysis derived a clonal expansion index from normalized ranks of inferred template counts within each repertoire. Generation probabilities in a later analysis came from a VDJ recombination model fitted to out-of-frame rearrangements, and those results were checked against IGoR. A later analysis scored TCR-TCR, TCR-HLA and TCR-CMV co-occurrence with hypergeometric tests, applying a repertoire-size bias correction to TCR pairs. False discovery rates were estimated in a later analysis by permuting HLA or CMV assignments 20 times. In a later analysis, co-occurring TCRs were grouped with DBSCAN, and TCRdist sequence similarity was added when clustering was performed within HLA-allele-positive subsets. Co-occurrence clustering excluded repertoires with fewer than 30,000 or more than 120,000 public chains, plus five with anomalous nucleotide sharing. Drawn from immuneACCESS, this table holds only the in-frame rearrangements with V and J called that TCRdb kept. Clones are partly lost; checked studies trace under half to an unresolved V gene and leave the rest unexplained. V and J calls and clone size are those listed in that table; D and trimming were worked out from the DNA. In all, the sample holds under 150,000 clones, and roughly three quarters of those were seen once. 0.75% to 0.95% of the sample is held by the ten biggest clonotypes.

The TCR was taken from a woman aged 60-75 years in good health and CMV-seronegative. Sample: PBMCs.

DNA sequence: TGTGCCAGCAGCTTACGAGCGGAAGCCTACAATGAGCAGTTCTTC. This gives the protein CASSLRAEAYNEQFF. Recombination linked TRBV7-3 to TRBJ2-1; TRBD2 could be the D gene, as 5 bases match. Relative to germline, V is 2 bases shorter and J is 2 bases shorter, with 10 bases between their ends. The germline V gene sets CDR1 to SGHTA and CDR2 to FQGTGA. CDR3 length: 15 amino acids, cysteine to phenylalanine. CDR3 DNA is the only sequence kept; it has 45 bases, read in frame from the first base.